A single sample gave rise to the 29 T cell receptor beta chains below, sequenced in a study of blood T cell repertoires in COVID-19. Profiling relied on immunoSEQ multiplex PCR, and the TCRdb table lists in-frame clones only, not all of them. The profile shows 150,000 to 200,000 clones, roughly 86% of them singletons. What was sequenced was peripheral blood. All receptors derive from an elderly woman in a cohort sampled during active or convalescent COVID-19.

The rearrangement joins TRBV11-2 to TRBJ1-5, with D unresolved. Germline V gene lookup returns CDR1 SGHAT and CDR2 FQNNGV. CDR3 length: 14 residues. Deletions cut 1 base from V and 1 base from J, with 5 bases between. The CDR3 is CASSLGQSNQPQHF. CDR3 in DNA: TGTGCCAGCAGCTTAGGCCAGAGCAATCAGCCCCAGCATTTT.

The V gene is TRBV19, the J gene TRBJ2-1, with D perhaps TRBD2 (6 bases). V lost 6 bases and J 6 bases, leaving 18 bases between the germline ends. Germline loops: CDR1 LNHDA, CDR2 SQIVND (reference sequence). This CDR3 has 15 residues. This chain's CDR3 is CASRGGGSLANEQFF. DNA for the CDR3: TGTGCCAGTAGGGGGGGAGGTAGCTTGGCCAATGAGCAGTTCTTC.

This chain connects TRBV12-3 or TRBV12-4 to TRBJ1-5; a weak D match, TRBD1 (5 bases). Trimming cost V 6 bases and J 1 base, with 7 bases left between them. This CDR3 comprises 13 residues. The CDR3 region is CASRGQSNQPQHF. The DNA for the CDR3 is TGTGCCAGCAGAGGACAAAGCAATCAGCCCCAGCATTTT.

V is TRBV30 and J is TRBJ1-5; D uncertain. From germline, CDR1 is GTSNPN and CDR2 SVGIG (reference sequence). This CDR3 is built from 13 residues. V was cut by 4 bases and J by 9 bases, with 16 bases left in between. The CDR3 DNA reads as TGTGCCTGGACCGGAGGTGGCGGAGGGCCCCAGCATTTT. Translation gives CAWTGGGGGPQHF.

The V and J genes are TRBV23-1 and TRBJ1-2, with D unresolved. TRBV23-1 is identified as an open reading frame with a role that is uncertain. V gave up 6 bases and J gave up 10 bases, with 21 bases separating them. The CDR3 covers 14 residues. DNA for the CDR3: TGCGCCAGCAGACCTTTGACAAGGAGACGGGACTACACCTTC. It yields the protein CASRPLTRRRDYTF.

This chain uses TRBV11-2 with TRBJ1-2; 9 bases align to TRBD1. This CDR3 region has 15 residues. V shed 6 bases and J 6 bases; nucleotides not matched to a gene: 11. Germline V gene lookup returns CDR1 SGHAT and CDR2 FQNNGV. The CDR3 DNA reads TGTGCCAGCAGGTCCCCCGGGACAGGGTTTGATGGCTACACCTTC. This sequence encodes CASRSPGTGFDGYTF. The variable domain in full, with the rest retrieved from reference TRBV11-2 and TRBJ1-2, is EAGVAQSPRYKIIEKRQSVAFWCNPISGHATLYWYQQILGQGPKLLIQFQNNGVVDDSQLPKDRFSAERLKGVDSTLKIQPAKLEDSAVYLCASRSPGTGFDGYTFGSGTRLTVV.

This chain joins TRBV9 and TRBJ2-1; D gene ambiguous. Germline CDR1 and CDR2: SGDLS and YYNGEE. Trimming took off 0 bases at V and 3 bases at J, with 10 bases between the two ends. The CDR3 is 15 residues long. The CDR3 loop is CASSVEVSRYNEQFF. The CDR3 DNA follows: TGTGCCAGCAGCGTAGAAGTTAGCCGCTACAATGAGCAGTTCTTC.

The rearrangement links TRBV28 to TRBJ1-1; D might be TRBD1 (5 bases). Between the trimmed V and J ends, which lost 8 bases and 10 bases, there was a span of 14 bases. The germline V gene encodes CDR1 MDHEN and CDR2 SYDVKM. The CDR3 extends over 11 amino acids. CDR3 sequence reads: CASGGITGAFF. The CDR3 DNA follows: TGTGCCAGCGGGGGGATAACGGGAGCTTTCTTT.

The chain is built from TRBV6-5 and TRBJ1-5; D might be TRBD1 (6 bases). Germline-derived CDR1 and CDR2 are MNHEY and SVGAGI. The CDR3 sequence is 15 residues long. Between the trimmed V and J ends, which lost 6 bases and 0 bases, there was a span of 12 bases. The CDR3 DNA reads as TGTGCCAGCAGAGGGGGTTACTATAGCAATCAGCCCCAGCATTTT. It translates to CASRGGYYSNQPQHF.

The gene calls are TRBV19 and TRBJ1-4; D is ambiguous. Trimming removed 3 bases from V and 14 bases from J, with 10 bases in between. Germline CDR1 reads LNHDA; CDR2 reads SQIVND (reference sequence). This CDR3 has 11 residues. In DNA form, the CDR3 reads TGTGCCAGTAGTATGCGAAGCGGGCTGTTTTTT. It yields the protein CASSMRSGLFF.

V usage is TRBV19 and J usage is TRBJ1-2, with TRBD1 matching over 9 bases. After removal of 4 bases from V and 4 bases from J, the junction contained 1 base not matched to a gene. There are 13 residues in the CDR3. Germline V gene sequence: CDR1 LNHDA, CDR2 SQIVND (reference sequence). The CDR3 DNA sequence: TGTGCCAGTAGTACACAGGGGGCCTATGGCTACACCTTC. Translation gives CASSTQGAYGYTF.

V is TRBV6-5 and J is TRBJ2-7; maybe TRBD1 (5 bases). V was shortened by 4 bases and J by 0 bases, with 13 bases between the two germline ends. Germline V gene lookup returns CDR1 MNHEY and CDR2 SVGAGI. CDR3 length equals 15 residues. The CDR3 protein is CASSWTSQFSYEQYF. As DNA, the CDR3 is TGTGCCAGCAGTTGGACAAGTCAGTTCTCCTACGAGCAGTACTTC.

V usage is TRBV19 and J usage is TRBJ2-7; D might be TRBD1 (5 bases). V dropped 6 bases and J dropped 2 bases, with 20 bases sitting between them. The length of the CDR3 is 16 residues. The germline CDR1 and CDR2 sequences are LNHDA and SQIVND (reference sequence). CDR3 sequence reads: CASRARLGATAYEQYF. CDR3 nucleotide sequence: TGTGCCAGTAGGGCCCGTCTTGGGGCAACCGCCTACGAGCAGTACTTC.

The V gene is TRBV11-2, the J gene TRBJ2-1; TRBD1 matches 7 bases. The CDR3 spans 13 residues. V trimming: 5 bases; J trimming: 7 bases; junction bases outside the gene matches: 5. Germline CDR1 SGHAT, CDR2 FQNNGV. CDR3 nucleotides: TGTGCCAGCAGCCCTACCAGGGGGAATGAGCAGTTCTTC. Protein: CASSPTRGNEQFF.

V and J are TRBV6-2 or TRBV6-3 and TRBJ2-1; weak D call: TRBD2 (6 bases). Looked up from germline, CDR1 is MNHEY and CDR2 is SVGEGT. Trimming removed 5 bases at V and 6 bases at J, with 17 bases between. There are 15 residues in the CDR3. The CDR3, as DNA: TGTGCCAGCAGTGGATGGCGGAGGAGGGGCAATGAGCAGTTCTTC. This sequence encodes CASSGWRRRGNEQFF.

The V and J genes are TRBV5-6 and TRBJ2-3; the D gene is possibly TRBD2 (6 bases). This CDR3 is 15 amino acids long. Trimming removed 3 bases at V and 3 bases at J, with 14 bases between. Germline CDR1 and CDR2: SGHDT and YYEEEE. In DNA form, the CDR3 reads TGTGCCAGCAGCTCCCTCGGGCTAGCGACAGATACGCAGTATTTT. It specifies CASSSLGLATDTQYF.

The CDR3 spells CASSLRGRVYEQYF. CDR3 DNA: TGTGCCAGCAGCTTACGTGGCAGGGTATACGAGCAGTACTTC. The chain carries TRBV11-2 and TRBJ2-7; TRBD1 might be the D (5 bases). Looked up from germline, CDR1 is SGHAT and CDR2 is FQNNGV. This CDR3 contains 14 residues. The V end was cut by 2 bases, the J end by 4 bases, with 12 bases between. The whole variable domain, remainder taken from reference TRBV11-2 and TRBJ2-7, is EAGVAQSPRYKIIEKRQSVAFWCNPISGHATLYWYQQILGQGPKLLIQFQNNGVVDDSQLPKDRFSAERLKGVDSTLKIQPAKLEDSAVYLCASSLRGRVYEQYFGPGTRLTVT.

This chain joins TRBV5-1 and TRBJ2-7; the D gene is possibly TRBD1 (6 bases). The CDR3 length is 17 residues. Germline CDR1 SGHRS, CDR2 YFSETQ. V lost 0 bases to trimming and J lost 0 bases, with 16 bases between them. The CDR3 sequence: CASSLGALDSRSYEQYV. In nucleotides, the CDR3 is TGCGCCAGCAGCTTGGGTGCGTTGGACAGTCGCTCCTACGAGCAGTACGTC.

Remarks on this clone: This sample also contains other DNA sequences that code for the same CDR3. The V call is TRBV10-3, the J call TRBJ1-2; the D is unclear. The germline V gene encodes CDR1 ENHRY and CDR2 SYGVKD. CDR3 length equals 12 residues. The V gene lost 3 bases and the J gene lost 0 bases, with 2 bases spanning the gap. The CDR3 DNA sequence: TGTGCCATCAGTGACTCTAACTATGGCTACACCTTC. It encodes CAISDSNYGYTF.

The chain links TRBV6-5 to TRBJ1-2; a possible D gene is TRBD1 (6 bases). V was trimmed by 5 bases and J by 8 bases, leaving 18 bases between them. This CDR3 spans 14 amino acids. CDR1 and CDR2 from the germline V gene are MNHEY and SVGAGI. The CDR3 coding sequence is TGTGCCAGCAGTCGAACTGGGGGGGCTGGAGGCTACACCTTC. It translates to CASSRTGGAGGYTF.

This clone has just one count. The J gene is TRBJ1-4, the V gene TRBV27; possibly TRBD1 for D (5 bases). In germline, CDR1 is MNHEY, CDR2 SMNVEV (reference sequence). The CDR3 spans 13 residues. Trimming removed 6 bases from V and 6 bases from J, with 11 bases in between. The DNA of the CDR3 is TGTGCCAGCAGGGGGGGGATCGATGAAAAACTGTTTTTT. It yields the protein CASRGGIDEKLFF.

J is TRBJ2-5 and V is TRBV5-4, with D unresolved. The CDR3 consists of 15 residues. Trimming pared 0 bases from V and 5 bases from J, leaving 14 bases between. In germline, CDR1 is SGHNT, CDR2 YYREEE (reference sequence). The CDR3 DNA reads TGTGCCAGCAGCTTGGCGCAAGCCGTGATTGAGACCCAGTACTTC. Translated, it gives CASSLAQAVIETQYF. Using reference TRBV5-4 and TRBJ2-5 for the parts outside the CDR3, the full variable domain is ETGVTQSPTHLIKTRGQQVTLRCSSQSGHNTVSWYQQALGQGPQFIFQYYREEENGRGNFPPRFSGLQFPNYSSELNVNALELDDSALYLCASSLAQAVIETQYFGPGTRLLVL.

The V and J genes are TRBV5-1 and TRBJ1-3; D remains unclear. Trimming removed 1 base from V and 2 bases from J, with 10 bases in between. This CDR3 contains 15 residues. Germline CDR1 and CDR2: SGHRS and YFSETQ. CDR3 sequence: CASSLQSVAGNTIYF. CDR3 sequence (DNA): TGCGCCAGCAGCTTGCAGTCTGTGGCTGGAAACACCATATATTTT.

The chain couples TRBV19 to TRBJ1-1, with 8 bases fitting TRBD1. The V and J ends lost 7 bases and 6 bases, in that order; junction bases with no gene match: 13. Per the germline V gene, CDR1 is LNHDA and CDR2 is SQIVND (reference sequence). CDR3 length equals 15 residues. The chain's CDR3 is CASILFDRGRPEAFF. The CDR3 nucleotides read TGTGCCAGTATCCTGTTTGACAGGGGAAGGCCTGAAGCTTTCTTT.

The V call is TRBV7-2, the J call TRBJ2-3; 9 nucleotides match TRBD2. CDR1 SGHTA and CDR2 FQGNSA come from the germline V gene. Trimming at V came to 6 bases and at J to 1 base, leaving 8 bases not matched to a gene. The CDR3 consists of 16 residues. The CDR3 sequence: CASSSLAGSRTDTQYF. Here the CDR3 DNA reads TGTGCCAGCAGTTCCCTAGCGGGAAGCCGCACAGATACGCAGTATTTT.

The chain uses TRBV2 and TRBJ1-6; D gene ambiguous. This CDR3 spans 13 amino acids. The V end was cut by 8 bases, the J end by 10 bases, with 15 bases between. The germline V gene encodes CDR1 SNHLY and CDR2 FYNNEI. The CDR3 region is CASRVAVRSPLHF. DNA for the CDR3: TGTGCCAGCCGGGTGGCCGTTCGGTCACCCCTCCACTTT.

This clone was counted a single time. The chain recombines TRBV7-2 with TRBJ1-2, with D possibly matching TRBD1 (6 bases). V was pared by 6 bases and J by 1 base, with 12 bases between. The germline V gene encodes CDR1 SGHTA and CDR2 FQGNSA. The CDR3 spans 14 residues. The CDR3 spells CASSTGTSNYGYTF. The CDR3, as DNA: TGTGCCAGCAGTACCGGGACAAGTAACTATGGCTACACCTTC.

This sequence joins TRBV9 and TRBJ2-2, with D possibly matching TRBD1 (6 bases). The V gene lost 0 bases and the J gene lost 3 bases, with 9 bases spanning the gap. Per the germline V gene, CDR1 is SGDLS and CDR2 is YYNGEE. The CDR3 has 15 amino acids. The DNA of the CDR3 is TGTGCCAGCAGCGTAGATCAGGGGTACACCGGGGAGCTGTTTTTT. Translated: CASSVDQGYTGELFF. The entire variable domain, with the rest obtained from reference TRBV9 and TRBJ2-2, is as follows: DSGVTQTPKHLITATGQRVTLRCSPRSGDLSVYWYQQSLDQGLQFLIQYYNGEERAKGNILERFSAQQFPDLHSELNLSSLELGDSALYFCASSVDQGYTGELFFGEGSRLTVL.

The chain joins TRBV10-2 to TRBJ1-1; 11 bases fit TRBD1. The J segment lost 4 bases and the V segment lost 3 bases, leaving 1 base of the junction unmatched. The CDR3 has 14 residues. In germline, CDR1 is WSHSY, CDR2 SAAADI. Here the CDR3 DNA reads TGCGCCAGCAGTGAAGGGACAGGGGGCACTGAAGCTTTCTTT. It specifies CASSEGTGGTEAFF.